Listed here is a single T cell receptor beta chain. The data were taken from a study of blood T cell repertoires in COVID-19. The V gene's germline CDR1 is SGHTS and CDR2 YDEGEE. This CDR3 contains 16 residues. Unmatched junction bases numbered 3, after V lost 3 bases and J lost 3 bases. TCRdb's copy holds only in-frame clones and misses some; the assay was immunoSEQ multiplex PCR. The sample yields approximately 230,000 clones, around nine tenths seen once. This chain uses TRBV5-8 with TRBJ2-3, with 14 nucleotides matching TRBD2. The TCR comes from a woman in her 30s who had recovered from COVID-19. Sequencing was done on a sample of PBMCs or T cells enriched from blood (not recorded which). CDR3 sequence reads: CASSSGLAGVTDTQYF. The CDR3 nucleotides read TGTGCCAGCAGCTCGGGACTAGCGGGAGTGACAGATACGCAGTATTTT. The full variable domain, rest sourced from reference TRBV5-8 and TRBJ2-3, is EAGVTQSPTHLIKTRGQQATLRCSPISGHTSVYWYQQALGLGLQFLLWYDEGEERNRGNFPPRFSGRQFPNYSSELNVNALELEDSALYLCASSSGLAGVTDTQYFGPGTRLTVL.